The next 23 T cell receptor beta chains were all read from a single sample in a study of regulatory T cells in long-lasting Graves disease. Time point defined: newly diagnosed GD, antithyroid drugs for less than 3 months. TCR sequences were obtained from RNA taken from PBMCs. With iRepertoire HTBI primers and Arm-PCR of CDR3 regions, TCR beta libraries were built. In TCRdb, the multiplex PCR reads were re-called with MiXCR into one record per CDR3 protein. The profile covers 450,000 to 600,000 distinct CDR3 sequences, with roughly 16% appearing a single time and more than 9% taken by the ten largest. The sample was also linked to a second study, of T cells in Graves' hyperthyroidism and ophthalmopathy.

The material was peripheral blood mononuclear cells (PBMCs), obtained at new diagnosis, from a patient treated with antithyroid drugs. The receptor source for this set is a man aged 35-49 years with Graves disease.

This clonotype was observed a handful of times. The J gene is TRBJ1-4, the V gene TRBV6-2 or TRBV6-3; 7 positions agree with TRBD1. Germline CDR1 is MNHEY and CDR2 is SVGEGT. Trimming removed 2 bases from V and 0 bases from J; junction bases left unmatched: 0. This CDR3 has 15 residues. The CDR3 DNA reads TGTGCCAGCAGTTACCAGGGGGCAACTAATGAAAAACTGTTTTTT. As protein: CASSYQGATNEKLFF.

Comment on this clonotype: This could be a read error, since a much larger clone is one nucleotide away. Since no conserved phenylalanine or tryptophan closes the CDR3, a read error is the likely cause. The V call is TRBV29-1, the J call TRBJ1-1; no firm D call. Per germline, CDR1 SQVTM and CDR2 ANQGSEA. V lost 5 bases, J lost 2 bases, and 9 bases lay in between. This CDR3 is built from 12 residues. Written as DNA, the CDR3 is TGCAGCGTTCTTGCGGCTAACACTGAAGCTTTCTCT. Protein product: CSVLAANTEAFS.

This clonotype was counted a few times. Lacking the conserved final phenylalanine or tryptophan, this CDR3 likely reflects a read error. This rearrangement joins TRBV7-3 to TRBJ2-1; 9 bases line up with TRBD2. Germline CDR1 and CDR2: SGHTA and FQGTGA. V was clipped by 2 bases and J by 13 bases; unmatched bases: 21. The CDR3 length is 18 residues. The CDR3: CASSLGAGGGFGGSLQFL. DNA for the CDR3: TGTGCCAGCAGCTTAGGGGCGGGAGGGGGGTTTGGCGGGAGTCTACAGTTCCTC.

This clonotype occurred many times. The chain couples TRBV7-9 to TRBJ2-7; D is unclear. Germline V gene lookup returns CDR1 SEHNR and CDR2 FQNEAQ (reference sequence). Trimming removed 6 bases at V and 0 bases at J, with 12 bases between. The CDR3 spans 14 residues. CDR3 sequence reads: CASSRLSNSYEQYF. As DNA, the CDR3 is TGTGCCAGCAGTCGATTGTCTAACTCCTACGAGCAGTACTTC. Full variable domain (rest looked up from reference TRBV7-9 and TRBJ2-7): DTGVSQNPRHKITKRGQNVTFRCDPISEHNRLYWYRQTLGQGPEFLTYFQNEAQLEKSRLLSDRFSAERPKGSFSTLEIQRTEQGDSAMYLCASSRLSNSYEQYFGPGTRLTVT.

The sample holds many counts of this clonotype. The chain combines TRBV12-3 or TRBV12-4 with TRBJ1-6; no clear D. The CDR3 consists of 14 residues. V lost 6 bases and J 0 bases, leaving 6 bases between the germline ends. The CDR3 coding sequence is TGTGCCAGCAGACAGAGCTCCTATAATTCACCCCTCCACTTT. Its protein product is CASRQSSYNSPLHF.

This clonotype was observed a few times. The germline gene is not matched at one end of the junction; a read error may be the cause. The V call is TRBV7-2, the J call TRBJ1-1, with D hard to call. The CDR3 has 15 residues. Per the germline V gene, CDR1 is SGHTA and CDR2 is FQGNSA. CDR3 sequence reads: CASSLVLGMKTEAFF. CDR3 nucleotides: TGTGCCAGCAGCTTAGTTTTAGGGATGAAAACTGAAGCTTTCTTT.

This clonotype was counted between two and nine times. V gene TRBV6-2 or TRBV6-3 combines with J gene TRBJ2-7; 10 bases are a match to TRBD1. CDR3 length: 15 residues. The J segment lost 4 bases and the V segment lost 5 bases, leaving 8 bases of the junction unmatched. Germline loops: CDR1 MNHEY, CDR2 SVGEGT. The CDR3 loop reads CASSKFPGQGYEQYF. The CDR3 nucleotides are TGTGCCAGCAGTAAGTTTCCGGGACAGGGGTACGAGCAGTACTTC.

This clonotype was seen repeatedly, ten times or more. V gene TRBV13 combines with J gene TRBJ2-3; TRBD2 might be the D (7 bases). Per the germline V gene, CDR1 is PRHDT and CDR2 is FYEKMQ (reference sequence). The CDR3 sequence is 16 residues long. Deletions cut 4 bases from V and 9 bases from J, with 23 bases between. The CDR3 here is CASSSTAGATKRTQYF. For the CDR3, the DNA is TGTGCCAGCAGCTCCACGGCGGGGGCTACGAAACGAACGCAGTATTTT.

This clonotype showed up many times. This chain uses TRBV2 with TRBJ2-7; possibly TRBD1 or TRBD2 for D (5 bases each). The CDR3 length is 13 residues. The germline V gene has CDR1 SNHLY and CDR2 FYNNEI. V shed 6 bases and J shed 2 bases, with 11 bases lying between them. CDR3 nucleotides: TGTGCCAGCAGGAGGGACGGGACCTACGAGCAGTACTTC. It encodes CASRRDGTYEQYF.

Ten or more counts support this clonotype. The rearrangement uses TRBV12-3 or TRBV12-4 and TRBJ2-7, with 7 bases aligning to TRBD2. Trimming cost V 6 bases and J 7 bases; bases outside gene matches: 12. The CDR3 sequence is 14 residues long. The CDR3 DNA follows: TGTGCCAGCAGGCCGAGAGCGGGATCTCAAGAGCAGTACTTC. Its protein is CASRPRAGSQEQYF.

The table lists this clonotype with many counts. CDR3 bases: TGCAGTGCTAGTGACACCGGGACTAGCGGAGCAGATACGCAGTATTTT. Its protein is CSASDTGTSGADTQYF. The chain recombines TRBV20-1 with TRBJ2-3; 11 nucleotides align to TRBD2. This CDR3 has 16 residues. In germline, CDR1 is DFQATT, CDR2 SNEGSKA (reference sequence). The ends lost 3 bases at V and 4 bases at J; junction bases unmatched: 9.

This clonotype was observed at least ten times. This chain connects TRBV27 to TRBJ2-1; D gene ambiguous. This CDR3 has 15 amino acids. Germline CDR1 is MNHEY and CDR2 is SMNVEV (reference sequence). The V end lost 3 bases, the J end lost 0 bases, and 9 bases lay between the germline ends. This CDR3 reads CASSFGPASYNEQFF. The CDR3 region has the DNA TGTGCCAGCAGTTTCGGGCCGGCCTCCTACAATGAGCAGTTCTTC.

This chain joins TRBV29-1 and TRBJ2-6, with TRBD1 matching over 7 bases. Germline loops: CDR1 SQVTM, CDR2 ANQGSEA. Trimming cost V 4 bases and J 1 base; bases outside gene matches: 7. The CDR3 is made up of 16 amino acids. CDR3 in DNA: TGCAGCGTTGGGGGACAGTTCGGGTCTGGGGCCAACGTCCTGACTTTC. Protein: CSVGGQFGSGANVLTF.

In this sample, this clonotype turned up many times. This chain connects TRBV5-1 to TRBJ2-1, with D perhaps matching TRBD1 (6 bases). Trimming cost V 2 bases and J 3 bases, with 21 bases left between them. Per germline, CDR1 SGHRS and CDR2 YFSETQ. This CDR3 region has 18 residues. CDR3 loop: CASSFGLIGTRNYNEQFF. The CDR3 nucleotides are TGCGCCAGCAGCTTCGGTCTCATCGGGACACGCAACTACAATGAGCAGTTCTTC.

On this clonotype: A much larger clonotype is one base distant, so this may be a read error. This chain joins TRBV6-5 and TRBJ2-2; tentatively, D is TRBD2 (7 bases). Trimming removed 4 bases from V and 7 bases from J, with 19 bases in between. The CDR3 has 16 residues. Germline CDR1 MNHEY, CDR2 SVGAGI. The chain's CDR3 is CASSSSRGLGNGELFF. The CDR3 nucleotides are TGTGCCAGCAGTTCCTCGCGGGGGCTTGGGAACGGGGAGCTGTTTTTT.

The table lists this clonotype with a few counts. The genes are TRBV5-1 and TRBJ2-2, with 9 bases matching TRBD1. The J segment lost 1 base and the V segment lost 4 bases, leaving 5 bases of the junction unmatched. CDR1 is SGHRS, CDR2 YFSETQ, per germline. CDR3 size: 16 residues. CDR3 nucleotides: TGCGCCAGCAGCGCAGGGGACAGGGAGAACACCGGGGAGCTGTTTTTT. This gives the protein CASSAGDRENTGELFF.

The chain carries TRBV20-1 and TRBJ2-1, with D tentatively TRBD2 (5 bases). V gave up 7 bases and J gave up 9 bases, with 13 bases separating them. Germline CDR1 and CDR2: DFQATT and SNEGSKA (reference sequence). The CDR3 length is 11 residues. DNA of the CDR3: TGCAGTGTTTTGGACGGACTTGAGCAGTTCTTC. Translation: CSVLDGLEQFF.

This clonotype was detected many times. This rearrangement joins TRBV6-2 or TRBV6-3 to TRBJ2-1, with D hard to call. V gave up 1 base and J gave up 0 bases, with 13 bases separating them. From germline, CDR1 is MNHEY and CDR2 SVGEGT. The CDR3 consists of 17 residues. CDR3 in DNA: TGTGCCAGCAGTTACTTCGTCCTATCTAGCTCCTACAATGAGCAGTTCTTC. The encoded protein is CASSYFVLSSSYNEQFF.

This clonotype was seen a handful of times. The DNA of the CDR3 is TGTGCCAGCAGTTTATTGGGCAGCCTGTATAGCAATCAGCCCCAGCATTTT. It codes for CASSLLGSLYSNQPQHF. This chain connects TRBV28 to TRBJ1-5; no clear D gene. V lost 1 base to trimming and J lost 0 bases, with 13 bases between them. The V gene's germline CDR1 is MDHEN and CDR2 SYDVKM. The CDR3 extends over 17 amino acids.

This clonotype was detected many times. CDR3 in DNA: TGTGCCACCAGCAGGGGTAGCGGGTTTTTGGATGAGCAGTTCTTC. Protein sequence: CATSRGSGFLDEQFF. J is TRBJ2-1 and V is TRBV15; 7 bases line up with TRBD2. J lost 8 bases, V lost 3 bases, and 10 bases had no gene match. Germline V CDR1 and CDR2: LNHNV, YYDKDF (reference sequence). The CDR3 has 15 residues.

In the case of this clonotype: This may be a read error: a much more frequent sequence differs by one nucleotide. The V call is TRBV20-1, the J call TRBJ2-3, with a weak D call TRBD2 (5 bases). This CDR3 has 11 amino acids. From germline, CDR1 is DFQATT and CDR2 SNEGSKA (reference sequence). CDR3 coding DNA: TGCTGTGCTAGCTCCCCAGATACGCAGTATTTT. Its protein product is CCASSPDTQYF.

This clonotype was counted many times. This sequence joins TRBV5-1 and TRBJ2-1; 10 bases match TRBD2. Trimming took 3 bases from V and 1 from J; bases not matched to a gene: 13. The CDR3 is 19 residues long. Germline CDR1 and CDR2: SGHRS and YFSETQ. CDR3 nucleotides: TGCGCCAGCAGCTCCTGGGGAACTAGCGGGAAGGCGTCCTACAATGAGCAGTTCTTC. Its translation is CASSSWGTSGKASYNEQFF.

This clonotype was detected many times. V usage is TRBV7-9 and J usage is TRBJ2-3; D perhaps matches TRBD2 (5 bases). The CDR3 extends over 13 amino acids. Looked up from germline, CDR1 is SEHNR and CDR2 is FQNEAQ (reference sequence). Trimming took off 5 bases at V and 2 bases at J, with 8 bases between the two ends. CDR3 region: CASSPGITDTQYF. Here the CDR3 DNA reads TGTGCCAGCAGCCCGGGAATCACAGATACGCAGTATTTT.